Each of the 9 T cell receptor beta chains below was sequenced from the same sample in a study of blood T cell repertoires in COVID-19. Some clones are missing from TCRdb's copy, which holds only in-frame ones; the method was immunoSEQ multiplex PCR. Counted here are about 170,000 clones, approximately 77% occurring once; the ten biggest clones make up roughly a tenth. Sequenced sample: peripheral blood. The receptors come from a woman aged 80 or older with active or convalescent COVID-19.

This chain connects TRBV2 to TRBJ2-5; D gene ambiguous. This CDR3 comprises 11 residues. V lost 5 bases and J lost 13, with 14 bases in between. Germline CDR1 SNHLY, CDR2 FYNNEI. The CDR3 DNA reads TGTGCCAGCAGTCCGGGTCACGGATCGTACTTC. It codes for CASSPGHGSYF.

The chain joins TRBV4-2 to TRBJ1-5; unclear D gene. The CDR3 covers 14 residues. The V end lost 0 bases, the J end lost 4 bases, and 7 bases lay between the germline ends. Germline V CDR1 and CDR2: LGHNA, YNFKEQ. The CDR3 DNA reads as TGTGCCAGCAGCCAAGATCCGGGGAATCAGCCCCAGCATTTT. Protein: CASSQDPGNQPQHF.

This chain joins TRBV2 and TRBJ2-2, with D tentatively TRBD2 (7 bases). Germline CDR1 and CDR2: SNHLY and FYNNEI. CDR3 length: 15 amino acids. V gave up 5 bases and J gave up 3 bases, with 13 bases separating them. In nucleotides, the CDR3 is TGTGCCAGCAGTCACATGCGGGGGCACACCGGGGAGCTGTTTTTT. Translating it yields CASSHMRGHTGELFF.

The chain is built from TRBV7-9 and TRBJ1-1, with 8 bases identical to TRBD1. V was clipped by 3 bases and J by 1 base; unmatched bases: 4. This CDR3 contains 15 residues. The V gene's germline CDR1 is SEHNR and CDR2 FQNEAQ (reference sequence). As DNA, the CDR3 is TGTGCCAGCAGCTTGACGACAGGGGAGAACACTGAAGCTTTCTTT. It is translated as CASSLTTGENTEAFF.

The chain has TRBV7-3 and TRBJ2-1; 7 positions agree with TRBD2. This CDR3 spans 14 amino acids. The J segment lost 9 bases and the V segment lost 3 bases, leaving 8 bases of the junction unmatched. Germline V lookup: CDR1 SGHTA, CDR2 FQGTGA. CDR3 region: CASSLRTQRGEQFF. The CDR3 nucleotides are TGTGCCAGCAGCTTGAGGACCCAGCGGGGTGAGCAGTTCTTC.

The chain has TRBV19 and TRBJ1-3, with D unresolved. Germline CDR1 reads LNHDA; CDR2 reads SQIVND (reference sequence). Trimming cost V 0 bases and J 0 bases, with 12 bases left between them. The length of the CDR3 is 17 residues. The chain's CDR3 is CASSIDGGFSSGNTIYF. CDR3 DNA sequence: TGTGCCAGTAGTATAGACGGAGGGTTTAGCTCTGGAAACACCATATATTTT.

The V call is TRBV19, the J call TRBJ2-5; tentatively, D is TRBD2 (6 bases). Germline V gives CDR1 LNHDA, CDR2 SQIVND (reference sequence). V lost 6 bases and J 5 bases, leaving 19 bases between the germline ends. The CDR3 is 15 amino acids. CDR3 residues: CASRTKGTPGETQYF. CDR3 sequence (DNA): TGTGCCAGTAGAACCAAGGGGACTCCGGGGGAGACCCAGTACTTC. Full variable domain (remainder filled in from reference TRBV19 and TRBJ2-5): DGGITQSPKYLFRKEGQNVTLSCEQNLNHDAMYWYRQDPGQGLRLIYYSQIVNDFQKGDIAEGYSVSREKKESFPLTVTSAQKNPTAFYLCASRTKGTPGETQYFGPGTRLLVL.

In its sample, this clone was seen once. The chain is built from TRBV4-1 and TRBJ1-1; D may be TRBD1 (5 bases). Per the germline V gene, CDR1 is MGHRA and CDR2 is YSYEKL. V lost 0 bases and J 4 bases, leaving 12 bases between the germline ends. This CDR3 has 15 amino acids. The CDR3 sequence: CASSQDSQGGTEAFF. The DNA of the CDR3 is TGCGCCAGCAGCCAAGATTCGCAGGGCGGCACTGAAGCTTTCTTT.

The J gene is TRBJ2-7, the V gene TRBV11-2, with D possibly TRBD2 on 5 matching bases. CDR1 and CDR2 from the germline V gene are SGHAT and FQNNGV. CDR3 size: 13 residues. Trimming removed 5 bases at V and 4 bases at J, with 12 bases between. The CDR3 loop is CASSGSSRYEQYF. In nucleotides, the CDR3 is TGTGCCAGCAGCGGGTCTAGCCGTTACGAGCAGTACTTC.